Below, 4 T cell receptor beta chains from the same sample are listed, as sequenced in a study of blood T cells in healthy people across ages. With a J-beta primer mix and a sample-barcoded 5' primer, a second PCR ran about 7 to 11 cycles. One entry per CDR3 protein results from TCRdb running MiXCR on the 5' RACE reads. The sample consists of hundreds of thousands of distinct CDR3 sequences, around 52% of them appearing once. The sample consisted of blood. These receptor sequences come from a woman at least 80 years old in good health.

The table lists this clonotype with a few counts. V is TRBV12-3 or TRBV12-4 and J is TRBJ2-1, with 7 bases that match TRBD1. The CDR3 loop spans 19 amino acids. Trimming cost V 5 bases and J 5 bases; bases outside gene matches: 21. The CDR3 nucleotides read TGTGCCAGCAGTCCCTTTTCGATCAACAGGGGTCCCTTTAACAATGAGCAGTTCTTC. This sequence encodes CASSPFSINRGPFNNEQFF.

This rearrangement joins TRBV20-1 to TRBJ1-1, with a weak D call TRBD1 (5 bases). V lost 5 bases and J 5 bases, leaving 12 bases between the germline ends. The CDR3 consists of 12 residues. Germline CDR1 DFQATT, CDR2 SNEGSKA (reference sequence). The CDR3 nucleotides are TGCAGTGCTCCCAGGGTTGAGACTGAAGCTTTCTTT. Protein: CSAPRVETEAFF.

The CDR3 sequence is CASTPTGGGRRTGELFF. DNA for the CDR3: TGTGCCAGCACCCCGACTGGTGGCGGGAGGAGGACCGGGGAGCTGTTTTTT. V usage is TRBV6-2 or TRBV6-3 and J usage is TRBJ2-2; 8 bases fit TRBD2. With 7 bases clipped from V and 5 bases from J, the junction kept 15 bases outside the gene matches. CDR1 and CDR2 (germline): MNHEY, SVGEGT. The CDR3 runs 17 residues.

The V and J genes are TRBV9 and TRBJ2-2; either TRBD1 or TRBD2 may fit D (5 bases each). V lost 0 bases and J lost 4, with 16 bases in between. The CDR3 covers 17 residues. Germline lookup yields CDR1 SGDLS and CDR2 YYNGEE. CDR3 in amino acids: CASSVGRGVFGTGELFF. As DNA, the CDR3 is TGTGCCAGCAGCGTAGGTAGAGGGGTCTTTGGCACCGGGGAGCTGTTTTTT.